These 3 T cell receptor beta chains were sequenced from one sample in a study of beta chain features in type 1 diabetes (dated by TCRdb to the late 2010s). The study at large found these results: Type 1 diabetes patients showed a moderate but significant shortening of TCRB CDR3 length in all four CD4+ subsets.

These receptors have no identified antigens. Receptor amplification or capture employed the immunoSEQ multiplex PCR assay. The entire isolated RNA was reverse transcribed using the High Capacity cDNA Reverse Transcription Kit, and thus expressed TCRB transcripts were sequenced. In its TCRdb copy, this immuneACCESS table keeps in-frame sequences only and misses some clones. Where compared with another copy, unresolved V genes explain less than half of these, and the others have no known cause. This sample comprises more than 300,000 clones, 9.6% of them detected only once. Jointly, the top ten make up about 0.63% of the sample. Sequences were obtained from central memory CD4+ T cells from blood. These receptors came from a man aged 25 to 40 with type 1 diabetes.

The CDR3 sequence: CAWRVPRDGTDTQYF. The CDR3, as DNA: TGTGCCTGGAGGGTCCCACGGGATGGCACAGATACGCAGTATTTT. V usage is TRBV30 and J usage is TRBJ2-3; TRBD2 is a possible D gene (5 bases). This CDR3 region has 15 residues. Germline CDR1 is GTSNPN and CDR2 is SVGIG (reference sequence). V gave up 3 bases and J gave up 1 base, with 14 bases separating them.

In its sample, this clone was seen many times. The CDR3 here is CSVVDLAPSGANVLTF. CDR3 in DNA: TGCAGCGTTGTTGACCTAGCCCCCTCTGGGGCCAACGTCCTGACTTTC. The chain uses TRBV29-1 and TRBJ2-6; weak D call: TRBD2 (5 bases). CDR3 size: 16 residues. Germline CDR1 SQVTM, CDR2 ANQGSEA. The V end lost 4 bases, the J end lost 0 bases, and 13 bases lay between the germline ends.

This clone has more than one count but fewer than ten. The chain links TRBV27 to TRBJ2-7; 9 positions match TRBD1. The ends lost 4 bases at V and 5 bases at J; junction bases unmatched: 6. The CDR3 spans 14 residues. Germline CDR1 is MNHEY and CDR2 is SMNVEV (reference sequence). The CDR3 DNA reads TGTGCCAGCAGTTCCTGGGACAGGGACCACGAGCAGTACTTC. Its translation: CASSSWDRDHEQYF.